The source of this T cell receptor beta chain is a study of cytomegalovirus exposure and HLA in healthy donors. Study findings and constraints: While the bulk of TCR sequences proved rare, some public TCRs turned up in many donors. Researchers counted some 150 TCR beta chains as cytomegalovirus-associated.

This CDR3 spans 12 amino acids. The ends were cut back, 6 bases at V and 7 bases at J, with 9 bases in the middle. CDR1 is SNHLY, CDR2 FYNNEI, per germline. The study drew the donors from its approximately 110-subject validation cohort, separate from the roughly 670-subject first cohort. As regards this clone: Its antigen is as yet unknown.

The data were produced by immunoSEQ multiplex PCR, yet TCRdb's version contains in-frame clones alone and is incomplete. The sample consists of 150,000 to 200,000 clones, 84% of them appearing once. This TCR derives from a man younger than 45 in good health and CMV-seropositive. The chain employs TRBV2 and TRBJ2-2, with D perhaps TRBD1 (6 bases). The source material was PBMCs. The DNA for the CDR3 is TGTGCCAGCAGCTGGACAGACGGGGAGCTGTTTTTT. It codes for CASSWTDGELFF.